This T cell receptor (beta chain) derives from a study of OX40 agonist ivuxolimab in advanced cancers. Findings and caveats of the study: In the 0.1 to 3.0 mg/kg range, CD4+ and CD8+ blood T cells had expanded clonally by week 6. Among some nonresponders, normalized T-cell clonal expansion was also low.

Concerning this clone itself: Antigen specificity is unknown.

The method was immunoSEQ multiplex PCR; TCRdb's version includes in-frame clones alone and lacks a portion of them. The table includes about 70,000 clones, approximately 78% detected once. V was clipped by 10 bases and J by 5 bases; unmatched bases: 10. The CDR3 extends over 14 amino acids. Germline V gene data show CDR1 as ENHRY and CDR2 as SYGVKD. Source: CD4+ or CD8+ T cells sorted from blood, taken in a trial of the OX40 agonist ivuxolimab. The receptor was derived from an adult with an advanced solid tumor such as melanoma, head and neck, liver or kidney cancer. The chain combines TRBV10-3 with TRBJ2-7; 11 bases align to TRBD1. CDR3 region: CATNPGQGVHEQYF. The DNA for the CDR3 is TGTGCCACCAATCCGGGACAGGGGGTCCACGAGCAGTACTTC.